This T cell receptor beta chain is from a study of T cells in localized non-small cell lung cancer. Comment on this clone: What it binds is not known.

General observations from the study: Longer overall survival was associated with a higher density of T cells in the blood. Owing to sequencing of a solitary tumor region, heterogeneity cannot be discounted. Uninvolved adjacent lung showed higher T cell clonality than tumor.

The assay was immunoSEQ multiplex PCR, and TCRdb's table has in-frame clones only and misses some. Of 9,400 or so clones listed, 90% are singletons. The junction had 11 bases not matched to a gene; V was cut back by 1 base and J by 4 bases. The germline CDR1 and CDR2 sequences are MNHNS and SASEGT. The CDR3 has 17 amino acids. The chain couples TRBV6-1 to TRBJ2-7, with TRBD1 identical over 9 bases. Source: peripheral blood, taken before any cancer treatment. The receptor comes from a male donor aged 60 or over with stage III squamous cell lung carcinoma. This CDR3 is CASSEERTGGTRYEQYF. The CDR3 region has the DNA TGTGCCAGCAGTGAAGAAAGAACAGGGGGCACGCGTTACGAGCAGTACTTC.